This T cell receptor beta chain emerged from a study of response to subunit inactivated influenza vaccine. General study points: After each seasonal influenza vaccination, few new T cells are recruited, the authors suggested.

The germline CDR1 and CDR2 sequences are LGHDT and YNNKEL (reference sequence). The CDR3 has 12 amino acids. Between the trimmed V and J ends, which lost 2 bases and 6 bases, there was a span of 5 bases. TCRdb independently ran MiXCR on the RT-PCR reads; one entry per CDR3 protein. Of 300,000 to 350,000 distinct CDR3 sequences listed, roughly 20% were seen once; the top ten hold over 9%. This clonotype was counted only a few times. The antigen is unknown. V is TRBV3-1 and J is TRBJ2-1; no reliable D call. The receptor was isolated from a man aged 45 to 70 who received an inactivated influenza vaccine. The sequenced sample was PBMCs from blood, obtained less than 22 months after vaccination. CDR3 nucleotides: TGTGCCAGCAGCCAACCTAGCAATGAGCAGTTCTTC. This sequence encodes CASSQPSNEQFF.